A single count supports the clone carrying this T cell receptor beta chain. Its antigen remains unidentified. The sample belongs to a study of graft-versus-host responses after intestinal transplantation. About the study: Recipients across the board were started on anti-thymocyte globulin induction, then kept on tacrolimus and steroids for two to three years.

Repertoires were generated with immunoSEQ multiplex PCR, while TCRdb's copy carries only in-frame clones and drops some. Found here are about 100,000 clones, 90% to 95% of them singletons; the top ten hold 5% to 6.5%. V was clipped by 4 bases and J by 7 bases, with 17 bases between them. The CDR3 totals 14 residues. CDR1 and CDR2 from the germline V gene are MNHEY and SMNVEV (reference sequence). Study-wide points: The authors found GvH clones in recipient marrow, some appearing first in ileum or blood.

This clonotype was sampled from a human donor who received an intestinal transplant. Sequenced here: unstimulated CD8+ T cells sorted from spleen or lymph node cells, sampled before intestinal transplant. This sequence joins TRBV27 and TRBJ2-7; no firm D call. As DNA, the CDR3 is TGTGCCAGCAGTTCCCGCCAGACTGGGTCGGAGCAGTACTTC. Protein product: CASSSRQTGSEQYF.